This T cell receptor beta chain was obtained from a study of siplizumab effects on memory and regulatory T cells. Over a period of under 7 days at 37 degrees C, the mixed lymphocyte reaction cells were cocultured. Germline V CDR1 and CDR2: SGHRS, YFSETQ. This CDR3 is built from 16 residues. A word on this clone: The antigen is not known. This may arise from a read error, as a much more abundant clone is one base away.

TCRdb keeps only in-frame clones here, not all; method: immunoSEQ multiplex PCR. The repertoire holds roughly 9,900 clones, with 40% as singletons. The chain joins TRBV5-1 to TRBJ1-1, with TRBD1 as a possible D gene (5 bases). The sequenced sample consisted of CFSE-low (dividing) CD4+ T cells sorted from an allogeneic mixed lymphocyte reaction. This receptor was obtained from a human donor in good health; the cells came from an allogeneic mixed lymphocyte reaction. Here the CDR3 DNA reads TGCGCCAGCAGCTCGGGGGGGACGTTCATGAACACTAAAGCTTTCTTT. Protein sequence: CASSSGGTFMNTKAFF.